The clone carrying this T cell receptor beta chain was detected once. This specimen comes from a study of blood T cell repertoires in COVID-19. Study at large: The United States, Italy and Spain supplied acute and convalescent COVID-19 samples.

Original analysis: The authors estimated nucleated cell counts from reference gene primer amplification. This table comes from immunoSEQ multiplex PCR, and its TCRdb copy is limited to in-frame clones, with some not included. V and J calls and clone size are those listed in that table; D and trimming were worked out from the DNA. The sample lists 99,000 or so clones, 70% to 90% occurring once. CDR1 and CDR2 (germline): PRHDT, FYEKMQ (reference sequence). V was clipped by 4 bases and J by 0 bases, with 7 bases between them. The CDR3 extends over 13 amino acids. The chain couples TRBV13 to TRBJ2-7; D ambiguous. The sample consisted of peripheral blood. The sequence derives from a human donor in a cohort sampled during active COVID-19. The CDR3 nucleotides read TGTGCCAGCAGCTCGGGTGTCTCCTACGAGCAGTACTTC. It encodes CASSSGVSYEQYF.